The rows below give T cell receptor beta chains drawn from one sample of a study of tumor-infiltrating lymphocytes in primary liver carcinoma. TCRdb re-called the multiplex PCR reads with MiXCR, one entry per CDR3 protein. Found here are tens of thousands of distinct CDR3 sequences, about 70% of them singletons; the top ten hold about 25%. Sequenced: liver tumor tissue from sampling region 3. Source of these receptors: a man aged 35-49 years with primary liver carcinoma and hepatitis B virus infection. The CDR3 runs from the conserved cysteine through the conserved F or W.

CDR3aa	v_gene	j_gene
CASSPFRMEETQYF	TRBV7-2	TRBJ2-5
CSELLGQGVNEQFF	TRBV29-1	TRBJ2-1
CSVEADGAYYGYTF	TRBV29-1	TRBJ1-2
CASSQGSREGRGEQFF	TRBV4-1	TRBJ2-1
CARCQKDRAGGYTF	TRBV6-6	TRBJ1-2
CVSSYWRRGSYNEQFF	TRBV6-2/TRBV6-3	TRBJ2-1
CASSEWTSGTYSTDTQYF	TRBV6-1	TRBJ2-3
CSVEDAYGYGYTF	TRBV29-1	TRBJ1-2
CAISDTRTGGKYEEYF	TRBV10-3	TRBJ2-7
CAWSLDHSYEQYF	TRBV30	TRBJ2-7
CTSSQYSGGDYEQYF	TRBV11-2	TRBJ2-7
CVSTLQEGDEQFF	TRBV12-3/TRBV12-4	TRBJ2-1
CTISESDRGREGGYNF	TRBV10-3	TRBJ1-2
CSGSPGQGMGEQFF	TRBV29-1	TRBJ2-1
CASSLLAEGPPYEQYF	TRBV12-3/TRBV12-4	TRBJ2-7
CASSYSNRGRADTQYF	TRBV6-5	TRBJ2-3
CASSPRPTVGELFF	TRBV7-6	TRBJ2-2
CASRDRLVEYNEQFF	TRBV5-4	TRBJ2-1
CASSMGLLGVEQFF	TRBV12-3/TRBV12-4	TRBJ2-1
CASTDDSGRARETQYF	TRBV28	TRBJ2-5
CASSRGETDTQYF	TRBV11-3	TRBJ2-3
CASSLKTGSIEAFF	TRBV27	TRBJ1-1
CSVEGQGVIKKEQYF	TRBV29-1	TRBJ2-7
CATGGLTSGLDTQYF	TRBV15	TRBJ2-3
CASSLDRGGQPQHF	TRBV4-1	TRBJ1-5
CANSLDRGGVHPNTGELFF	TRBV11-2	TRBJ2-2
CANSFGVPLIEQYF	TRBV11-2	TRBJ2-7
CSVKIGGADTQYF	TRBV29-1	TRBJ2-3
CSSSLEGLAWTDMQYF	TRBV11-2	TRBJ2-3
CAINPDFTDTQYF	TRBV11-2	TRBJ2-3
CASNIAGGTEALF	TRBV11-3	TRBJ1-1
CASSYLVEYSIQAQHF	TRBV6-6	TRBJ1-5
CASSRSLDYVYTF	TRBV10-2	TRBJ1-2
CASSLRGNYGYTF	TRBV11-2	TRBJ1-2
CTSSLTGDPNSPLHF	TRBV6-5	TRBJ1-6
CTSNPPTSGSTYTQYF	TRBV11-2	TRBJ2-3
CVFSIQRGPGELFF	TRBV10-3	TRBJ2-2
CIARVSAGLQETQYF	TRBV20-1	TRBJ2-5
CASRPDTRELFF	TRBV6-1	TRBJ2-2
CASSSGVDNSPLHF	TRBV12-3/TRBV12-4	TRBJ1-6
CSVGSGLIGIDTQYF	TRBV29-1	TRBJ2-3
CVSSLADTAYEQYF	TRBV11-2	TRBJ2-7
CACNSDWGNQPQHF	TRBV7-8	TRBJ1-5
CSGSDRGLYEQYF	TRBV6-1	TRBJ2-7
CASSPTDIQETQYF	TRBV28	TRBJ2-5
CASSQDRPPANEQFF	TRBV4-1	TRBJ2-1